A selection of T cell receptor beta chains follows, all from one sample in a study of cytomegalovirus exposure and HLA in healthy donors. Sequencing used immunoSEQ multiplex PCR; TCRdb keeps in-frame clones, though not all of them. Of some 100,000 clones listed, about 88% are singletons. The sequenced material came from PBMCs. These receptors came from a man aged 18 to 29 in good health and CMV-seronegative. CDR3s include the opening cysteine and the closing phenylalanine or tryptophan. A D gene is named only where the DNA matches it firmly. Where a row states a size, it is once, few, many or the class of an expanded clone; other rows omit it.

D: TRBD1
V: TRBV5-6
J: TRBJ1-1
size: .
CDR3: CASSYTTGVYTEAFF
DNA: TGTGCCAGCAGTTATACTACAGGGGTTTACACTGAAGCTTTCTTT

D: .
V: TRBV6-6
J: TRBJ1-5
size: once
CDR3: CASSPWGDQPQHF
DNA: TGTGCCAGCAGTCCTTGGGGGGATCAGCCCCAGCATTTT

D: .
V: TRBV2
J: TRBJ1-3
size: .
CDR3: CASATFSGNTIYF
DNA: TGTGCCAGCGCTACGTTCTCTGGAAACACCATATATTTT

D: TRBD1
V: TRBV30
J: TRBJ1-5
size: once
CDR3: CAWSSEGQRNQPQHF
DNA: TGTGCCTGGAGCTCAGAGGGACAGCGCAATCAGCCCCAGCATTTT

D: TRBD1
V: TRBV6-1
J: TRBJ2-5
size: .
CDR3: CASGRDRRQETQYF
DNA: TGTGCCAGCGGCAGGGACAGGCGCCAAGAGACCCAGTACTTC

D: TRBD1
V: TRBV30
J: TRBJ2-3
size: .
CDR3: CAWENRGWSDTQYF
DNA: TGTGCCTGGGAAAACAGGGGGTGGTCAGATACGCAGTATTTT

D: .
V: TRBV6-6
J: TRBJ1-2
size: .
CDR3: CASSTYSSYGYTF
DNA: TGTGCCAGCAGCACATACAGTTCCTATGGCTACACCTTC

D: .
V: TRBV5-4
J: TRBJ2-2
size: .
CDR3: CASSLGLANTGELFF
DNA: TGTGCCAGCAGCTTGGGACTAGCGAACACCGGGGAGCTGTTTTTT

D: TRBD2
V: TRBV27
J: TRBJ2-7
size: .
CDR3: CASSFLREGLYEQYF
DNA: TGTGCCAGCAGTTTCCTGCGGGAGGGCCTATACGAGCAGTACTTC

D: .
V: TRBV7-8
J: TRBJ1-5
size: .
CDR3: CASSLGWTYPLTQHF
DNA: TGTGCCAGCAGCTTAGGATGGACATACCCCTTGACCCAGCATTTT

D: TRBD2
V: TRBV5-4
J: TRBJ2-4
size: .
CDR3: CASSLTSGKVNIQYF
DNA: TGTGCCAGCAGCCTGACTAGCGGGAAGGTAAACATTCAGTACTTC

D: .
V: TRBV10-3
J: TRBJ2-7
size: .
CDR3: CAISGPQAGSSYEQYF
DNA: TGTGCCATCAGTGGCCCCCAGGCTGGGAGCTCCTACGAGCAGTACTTC

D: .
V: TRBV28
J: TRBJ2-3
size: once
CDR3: CASSLWAPAGTDTQYF
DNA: TGTGCCAGCAGTTTATGGGCCCCCGCCGGCACAGATACGCAGTATTTT

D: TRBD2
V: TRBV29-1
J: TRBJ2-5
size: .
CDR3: CSVSGVGGETQYF
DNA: TGCAGCGTGAGCGGGGTGGGAGGAGAGACCCAGTACTTC

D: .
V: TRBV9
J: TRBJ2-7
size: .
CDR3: CASSVGGDIYYEQYF
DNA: TGTGCCAGCAGCGTAGGAGGGGACATCTACTACGAGCAGTACTTC

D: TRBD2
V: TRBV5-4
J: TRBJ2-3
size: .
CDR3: CASRSQRETTDTQYF
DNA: TGTGCCAGCAGGTCCCAGCGGGAGACGACAGATACGCAGTATTTT

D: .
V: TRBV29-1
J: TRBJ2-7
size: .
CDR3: CSVGTAPTYEQYF
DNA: TGCAGCGTTGGGACAGCCCCTACTTACGAGCAGTACTTC

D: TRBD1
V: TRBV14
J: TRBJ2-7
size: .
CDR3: CASSQGLTGTGKLRTYEQYF
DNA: TGTGCCAGCAGCCAAGGACTAACCGGGACAGGGAAATTAAGGACCTACGAGCAGTACTTC

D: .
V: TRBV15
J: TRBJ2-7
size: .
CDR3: CATSREQGGLTYEQYF
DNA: TGTGCCACCAGCAGAGAGCAGGGGGGCTTGACCTACGAGCAGTACTTC

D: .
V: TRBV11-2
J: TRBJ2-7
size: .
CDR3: CASSLGASIDEQYF
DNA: TGTGCCAGCAGCCTAGGGGCCAGCATCGACGAGCAGTACTTC

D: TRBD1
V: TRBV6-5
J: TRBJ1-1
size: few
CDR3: CASNRHHRGTEAFF
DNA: TGTGCCAGCAACAGACATCACAGGGGCACTGAAGCTTTCTTT

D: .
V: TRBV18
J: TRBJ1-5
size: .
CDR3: CASSRGGQGNQPQHF
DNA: TGTGCCAGCTCACGAGGAGGGCAGGGCAATCAGCCCCAGCATTTT

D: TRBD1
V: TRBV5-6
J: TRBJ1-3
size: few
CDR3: CASSYQDRGSGNTIYF
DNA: TGTGCCAGCAGCTATCAGGACAGGGGATCTGGAAACACCATATATTTT

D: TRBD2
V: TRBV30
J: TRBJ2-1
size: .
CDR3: CAWVLAGVVYEQFF
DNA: TGTGCCTGGGTTTTAGCGGGAGTTGTCTATGAGCAGTTCTTC

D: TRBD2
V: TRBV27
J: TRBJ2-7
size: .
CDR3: CASRPGLTDYEQYF
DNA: TGTGCCAGCAGACCGGGACTAACAGACTACGAGCAGTACTTC

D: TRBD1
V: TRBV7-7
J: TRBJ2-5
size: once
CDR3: CASSLTGGSQTQYF
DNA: TGTGCTAGCAGCTTAACAGGGGGCAGCCAGACCCAGTACTTC

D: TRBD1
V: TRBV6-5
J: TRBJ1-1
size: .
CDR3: CASSRTGGNRGAFF
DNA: TGTGCCAGCAGTCGGACAGGGGGCAACCGGGGAGCTTTCTTT

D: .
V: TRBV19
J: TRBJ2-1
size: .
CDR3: CASSMPGSPSGNEQFF
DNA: TGTGCCAGTAGTATGCCGGGATCCCCGTCTGGGAATGAGCAGTTCTTC

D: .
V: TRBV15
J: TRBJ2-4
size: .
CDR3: CATSRAGEAKSIQYF
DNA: TGTGCCACCAGCAGAGCTGGAGAAGCCAAAAGCATTCAGTACTTC

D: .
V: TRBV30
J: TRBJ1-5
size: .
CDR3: CAWSRGMEHF
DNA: TGTGCCTGGAGTCGCGGGATGGAACATTTT

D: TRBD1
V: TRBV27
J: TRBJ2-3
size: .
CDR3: CATITGGAADTQYF
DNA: TGTGCCACCATTACAGGGGGCGCGGCAGATACGCAGTATTTT

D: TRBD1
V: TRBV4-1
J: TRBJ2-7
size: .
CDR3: CASSPDRGDYEQYF
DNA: TGCGCCAGCAGCCCGGACAGGGGGGACTACGAGCAGTACTTC

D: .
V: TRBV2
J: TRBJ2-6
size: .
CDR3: CARASGANVLTF
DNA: TGTGCCAGGGCATCTGGGGCCAACGTCCTGACTTTC

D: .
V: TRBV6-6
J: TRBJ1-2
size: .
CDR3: CASSYSAQDGYTF
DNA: TGTGCCAGCAGTTACTCCGCTCAGGATGGCTACACCTTC

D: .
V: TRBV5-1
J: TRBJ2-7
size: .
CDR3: CASSYDGESGYEQYF
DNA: TGCGCCAGCAGTTACGACGGTGAGTCAGGCTACGAGCAGTACTTC

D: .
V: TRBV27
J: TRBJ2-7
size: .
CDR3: CASSLGGSNVKEQYF
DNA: TGTGCCAGCAGTTTAGGGGGGAGTAATGTAAAAGAGCAGTACTTC

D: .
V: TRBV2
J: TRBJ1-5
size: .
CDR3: CASSTPTARHQPQHF
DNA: TGTGCCAGCAGTACACCGACAGCCAGGCATCAGCCCCAGCATTTT

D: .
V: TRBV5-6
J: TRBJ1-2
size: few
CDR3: CASSSIRGPGYTF
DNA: TGTGCCAGCAGCTCCATTCGGGGTCCTGGCTACACCTTC

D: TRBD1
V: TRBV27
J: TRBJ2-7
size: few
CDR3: CASSAGQGAIYEQYF
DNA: TGTGCCAGCAGTGCCGGACAGGGGGCGATCTACGAGCAGTACTTC

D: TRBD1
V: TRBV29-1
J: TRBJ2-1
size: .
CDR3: CSVVDRGSYNEQFF
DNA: TGCAGCGTGGTAGACAGGGGGAGTTACAATGAGCAGTTCTTC

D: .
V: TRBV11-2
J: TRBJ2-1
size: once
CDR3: CASSPRLPSYNEQFF
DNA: TGTGCCAGCAGCCCACGACTCCCCAGTTACAATGAGCAGTTCTTC

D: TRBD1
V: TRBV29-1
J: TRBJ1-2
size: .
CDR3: CSVDGTAANYGYTF
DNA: TGCAGCGTTGACGGGACAGCTGCTAACTATGGCTACACCTTC

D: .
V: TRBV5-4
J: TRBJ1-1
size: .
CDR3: CASSLKREIGTEAFF
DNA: TGTGCCAGCAGCTTGAAACGGGAAATCGGCACTGAAGCTTTCTTT

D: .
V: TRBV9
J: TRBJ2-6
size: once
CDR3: CASSVGGVGASSGANVLTF
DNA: TGTGCCAGCAGCGTAGGGGGGGTCGGTGCGAGCTCTGGGGCCAACGTCCTGACTTTC

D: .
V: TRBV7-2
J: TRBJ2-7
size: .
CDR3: CASSLALGRAGDEQYF
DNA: TGTGCCAGCAGCTTAGCGTTAGGTAGGGCGGGCGACGAGCAGTACTTC

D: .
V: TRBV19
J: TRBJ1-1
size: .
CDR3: CASSSRVLNTEAFF
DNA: TGTGCCAGTAGTTCGCGGGTGTTGAACACTGAAGCTTTCTTT

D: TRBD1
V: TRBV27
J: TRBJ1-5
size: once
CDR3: CASRTGQGDQPQHF
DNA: TGTGCCAGCAGGACGGGACAGGGCGATCAGCCCCAGCATTTT

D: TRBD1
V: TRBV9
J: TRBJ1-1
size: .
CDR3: CASSVTGAGTEAFF
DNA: TGTGCCAGCAGCGTAACAGGGGCAGGAACTGAAGCTTTCTTT

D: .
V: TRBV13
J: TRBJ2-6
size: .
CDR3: CASSLGAKRLSGANVLTF
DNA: TGTGCCAGCAGCTTAGGGGCCAAGCGCCTCTCTGGGGCCAACGTCCTGACTTTC